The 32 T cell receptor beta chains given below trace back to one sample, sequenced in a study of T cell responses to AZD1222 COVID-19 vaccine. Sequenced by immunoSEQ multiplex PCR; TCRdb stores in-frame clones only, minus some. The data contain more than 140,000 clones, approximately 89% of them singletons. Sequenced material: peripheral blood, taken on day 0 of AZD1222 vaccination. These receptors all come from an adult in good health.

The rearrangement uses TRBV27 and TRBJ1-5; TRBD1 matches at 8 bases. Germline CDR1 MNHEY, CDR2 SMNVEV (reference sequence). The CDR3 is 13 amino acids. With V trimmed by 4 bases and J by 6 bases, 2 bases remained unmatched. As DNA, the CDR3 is TGTGCCAGCAGTTCGGACAGGGCTCAGCCCCAGCATTTT. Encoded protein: CASSSDRAQPQHF.

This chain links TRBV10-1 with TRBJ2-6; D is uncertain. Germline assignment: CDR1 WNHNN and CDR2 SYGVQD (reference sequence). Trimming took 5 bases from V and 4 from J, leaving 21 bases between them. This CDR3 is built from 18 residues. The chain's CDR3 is CASSTKKRLKRGANVLTF. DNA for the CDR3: TGCGCCAGCAGTACCAAAAAGCGCCTAAAGAGGGGGGCCAACGTCCTGACTTTC.

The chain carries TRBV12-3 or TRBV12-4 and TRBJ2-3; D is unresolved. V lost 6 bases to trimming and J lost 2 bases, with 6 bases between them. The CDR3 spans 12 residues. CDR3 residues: CASSHFTDTQYF. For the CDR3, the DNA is TGTGCCAGCAGCCACTTCACAGATACGCAGTATTTT.

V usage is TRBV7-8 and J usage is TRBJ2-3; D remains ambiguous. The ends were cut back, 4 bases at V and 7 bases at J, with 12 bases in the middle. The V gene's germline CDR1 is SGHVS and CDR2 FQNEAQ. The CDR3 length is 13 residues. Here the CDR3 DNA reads TGTGCCAGCAGCTCCACTGCTAGGAATACGCAGTATTTT. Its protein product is CASSSTARNTQYF. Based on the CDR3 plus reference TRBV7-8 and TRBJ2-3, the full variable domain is GAGVSQSPRYKVAKRGQDVALRCDPISGHVSLFWYQQALGQGPEFLTYFQNEAQLDKSGLPSDRFFAERPEGSVSTLKIQRTQQEDSAVYLCASSSTARNTQYFGPGTRLTVL.

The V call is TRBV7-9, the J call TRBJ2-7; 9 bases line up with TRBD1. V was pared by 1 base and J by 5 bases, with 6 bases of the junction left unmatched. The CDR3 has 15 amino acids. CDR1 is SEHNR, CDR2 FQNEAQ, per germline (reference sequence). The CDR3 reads CASSLGSRTGDEQYF. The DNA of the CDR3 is TGTGCCAGCAGCTTAGGGAGTAGGACAGGGGACGAGCAGTACTTC.

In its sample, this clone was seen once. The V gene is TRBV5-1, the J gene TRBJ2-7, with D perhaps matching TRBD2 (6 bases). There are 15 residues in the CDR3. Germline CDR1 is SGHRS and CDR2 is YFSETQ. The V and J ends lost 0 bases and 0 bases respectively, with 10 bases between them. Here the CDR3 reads CASSLVSGSSYEQYF. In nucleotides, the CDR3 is TGCGCCAGCAGCTTGGTTAGCGGTTCCTCCTACGAGCAGTACTTC.

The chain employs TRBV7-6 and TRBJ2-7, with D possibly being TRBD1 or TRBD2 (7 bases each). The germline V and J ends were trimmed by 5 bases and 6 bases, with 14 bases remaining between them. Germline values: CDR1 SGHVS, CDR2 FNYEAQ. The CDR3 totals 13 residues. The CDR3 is CASSPVRGGEQYF. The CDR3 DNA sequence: TGTGCCAGCAGCCCTGTCAGGGGGGGCGAGCAGTACTTC.

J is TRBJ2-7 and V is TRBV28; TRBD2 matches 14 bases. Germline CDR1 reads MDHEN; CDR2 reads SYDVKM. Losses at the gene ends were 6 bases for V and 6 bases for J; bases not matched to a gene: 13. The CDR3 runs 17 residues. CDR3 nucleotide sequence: TGTGCCAGCAGGCCTTCTTCCGGGACTAGCGGGAGTTTCGAGCAGTACTTC. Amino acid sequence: CASRPSSGTSGSFEQYF.

Here the CDR3 reads CASRRQGYNYGYTF. DNA of the CDR3: TGTGCCAGCAGGCGACAGGGTTATAACTATGGCTACACCTTC. The V and J genes are TRBV6-5 and TRBJ1-2; 7 bases line up with TRBD1. The ends lost 6 bases at V and 1 base at J; junction bases unmatched: 5. The CDR3 consists of 14 residues. In germline, CDR1 is MNHEY, CDR2 SVGAGI.

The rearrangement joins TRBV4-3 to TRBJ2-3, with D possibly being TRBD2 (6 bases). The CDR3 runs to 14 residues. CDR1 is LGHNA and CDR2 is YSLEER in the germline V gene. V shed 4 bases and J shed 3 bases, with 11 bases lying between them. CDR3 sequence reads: CASSPGVGTDTQYF. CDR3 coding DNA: TGCGCCAGCAGCCCGGGAGTGGGTACAGATACGCAGTATTTT.

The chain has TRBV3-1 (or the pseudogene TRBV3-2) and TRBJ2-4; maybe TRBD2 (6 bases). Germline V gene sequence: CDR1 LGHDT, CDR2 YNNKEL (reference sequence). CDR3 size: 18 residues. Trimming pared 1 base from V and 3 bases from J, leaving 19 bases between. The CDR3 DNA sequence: TGTGCCAGCAGCCAAGGAGTCCCCGGGGGAAAAGTCAAAAACATTCAGTACTTC. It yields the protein CASSQGVPGGKVKNIQYF.

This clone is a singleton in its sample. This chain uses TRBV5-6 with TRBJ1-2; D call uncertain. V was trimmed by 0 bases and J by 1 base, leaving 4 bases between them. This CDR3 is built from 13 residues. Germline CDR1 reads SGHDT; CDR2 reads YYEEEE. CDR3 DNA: TGTGCCAGCAGCTTGGTCAATAACTATGGCTACACCTTC. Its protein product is CASSLVNNYGYTF.

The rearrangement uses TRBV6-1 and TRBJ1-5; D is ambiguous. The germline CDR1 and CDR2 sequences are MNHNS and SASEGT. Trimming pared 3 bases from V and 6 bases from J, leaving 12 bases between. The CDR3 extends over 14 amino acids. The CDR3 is CASSEYPVGQPQHF. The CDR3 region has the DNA TGTGCCAGCAGTGAGTACCCAGTGGGTCAGCCCCAGCATTTT.

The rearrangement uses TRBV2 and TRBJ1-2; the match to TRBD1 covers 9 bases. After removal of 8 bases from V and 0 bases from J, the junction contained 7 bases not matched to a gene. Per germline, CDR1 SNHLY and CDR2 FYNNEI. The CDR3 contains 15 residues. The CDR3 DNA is TGTGCCAGCGAGGGACAGGGTAACGCTAACTATGGCTACACCTTC. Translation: CASEGQGNANYGYTF. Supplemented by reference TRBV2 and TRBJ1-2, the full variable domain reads EPEVTQTPSHQVTQMGQEVILRCVPISNHLYFYWYRQILGQKVEFLVSFYNNEISEKSEIFDDQFSVERPDGSNFTLKIRSTKLEDSAMYFCASEGQGNANYGYTFGSGTRLTVV.

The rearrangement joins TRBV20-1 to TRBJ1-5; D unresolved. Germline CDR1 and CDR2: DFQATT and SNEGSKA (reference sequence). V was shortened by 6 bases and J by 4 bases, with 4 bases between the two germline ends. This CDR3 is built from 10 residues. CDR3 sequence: CSARNQPQHF. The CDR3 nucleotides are TGCAGTGCCAGGAATCAGCCCCAGCATTTT.

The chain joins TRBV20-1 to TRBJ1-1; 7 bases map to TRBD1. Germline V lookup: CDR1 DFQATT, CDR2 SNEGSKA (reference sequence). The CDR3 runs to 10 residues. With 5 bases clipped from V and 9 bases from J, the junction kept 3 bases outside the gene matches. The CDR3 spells CSAVRGKAFF. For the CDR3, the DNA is TGCAGTGCTGTCAGGGGGAAAGCTTTCTTT.

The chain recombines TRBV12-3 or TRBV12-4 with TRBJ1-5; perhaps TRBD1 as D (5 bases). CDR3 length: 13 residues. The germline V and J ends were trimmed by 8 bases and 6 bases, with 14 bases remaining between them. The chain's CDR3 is CASSGGGGQPQHF. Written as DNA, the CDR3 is TGTGCCAGCTCGGGGGGTGGGGGTCAGCCCCAGCATTTT.

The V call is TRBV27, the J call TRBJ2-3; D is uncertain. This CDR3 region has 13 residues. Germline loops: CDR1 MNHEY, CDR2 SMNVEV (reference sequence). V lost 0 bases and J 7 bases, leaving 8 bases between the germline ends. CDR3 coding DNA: TGTGCCAGCAGTTTATCAATAGGAAATACGCAGTATTTT. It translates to CASSLSIGNTQYF.

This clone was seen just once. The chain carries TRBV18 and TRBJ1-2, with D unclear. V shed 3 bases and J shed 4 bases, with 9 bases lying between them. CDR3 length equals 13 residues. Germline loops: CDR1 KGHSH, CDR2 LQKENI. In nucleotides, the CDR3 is TGTGCCAGCTCACCGGGAAGACCCTATGGCTACACCTTC. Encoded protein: CASSPGRPYGYTF. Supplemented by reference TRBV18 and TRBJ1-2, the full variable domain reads NAGVMQNPRHLVRRRGQEARLRCSPMKGHSHVYWYRQLPEEGLKFMVYLQKENIIDESGMPKERFSAEFPKEGPSILRIQQVVRGDSAAYFCASSPGRPYGYTFGSGTRLTVV.

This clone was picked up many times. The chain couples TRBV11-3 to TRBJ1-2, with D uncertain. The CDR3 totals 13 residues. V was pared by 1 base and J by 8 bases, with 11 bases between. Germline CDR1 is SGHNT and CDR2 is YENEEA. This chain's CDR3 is CASSLARQSGYTF. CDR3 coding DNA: TGTGCCAGCAGCTTAGCCCGGCAATCAGGCTACACCTTC.

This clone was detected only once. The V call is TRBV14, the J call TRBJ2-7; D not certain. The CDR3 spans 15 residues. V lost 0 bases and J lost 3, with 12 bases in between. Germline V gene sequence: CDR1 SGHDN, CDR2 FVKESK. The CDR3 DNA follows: TGTGCCAGCAGCCAAGAGGTAGGCCTTAGCTACGAGCAGTACTTC. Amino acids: CASSQEVGLSYEQYF.

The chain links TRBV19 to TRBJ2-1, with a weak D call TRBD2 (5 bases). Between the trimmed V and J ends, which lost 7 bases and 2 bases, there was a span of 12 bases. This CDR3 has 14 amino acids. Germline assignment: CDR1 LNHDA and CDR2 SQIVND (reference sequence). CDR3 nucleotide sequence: TGTGCCAGTAAAAGGCGAGCGGCCTACAATGAGCAGTTCTTC. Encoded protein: CASKRRAAYNEQFF.

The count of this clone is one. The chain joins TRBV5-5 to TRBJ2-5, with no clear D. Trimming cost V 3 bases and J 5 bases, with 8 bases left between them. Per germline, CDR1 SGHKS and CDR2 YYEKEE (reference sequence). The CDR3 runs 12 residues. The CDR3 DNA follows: TGTGCCAGCAGCTCTCAAGTGGAGACCCAGTACTTC. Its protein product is CASSSQVETQYF.

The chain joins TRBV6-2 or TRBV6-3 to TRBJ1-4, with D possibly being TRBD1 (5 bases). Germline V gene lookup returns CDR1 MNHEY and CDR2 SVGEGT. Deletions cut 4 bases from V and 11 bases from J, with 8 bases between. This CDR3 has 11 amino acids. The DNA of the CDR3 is TGTGCCAGCAGTTCGACAGAGAAACTGTTTTTT. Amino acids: CASSSTEKLFF.

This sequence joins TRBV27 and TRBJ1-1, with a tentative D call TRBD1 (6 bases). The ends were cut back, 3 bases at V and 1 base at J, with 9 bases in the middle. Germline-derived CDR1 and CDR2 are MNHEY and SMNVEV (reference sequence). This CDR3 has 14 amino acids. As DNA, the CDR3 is TGTGCCAGCAGTTTCTTGGGACAGAACACTGAAGCTTTCTTT. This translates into CASSFLGQNTEAFF.

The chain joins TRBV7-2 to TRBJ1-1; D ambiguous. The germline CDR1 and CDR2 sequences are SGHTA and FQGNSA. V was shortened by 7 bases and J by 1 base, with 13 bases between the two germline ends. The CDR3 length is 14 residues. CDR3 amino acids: CASKRWFANTEAFF. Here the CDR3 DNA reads TGTGCCAGCAAAAGGTGGTTTGCGAACACTGAAGCTTTCTTT.

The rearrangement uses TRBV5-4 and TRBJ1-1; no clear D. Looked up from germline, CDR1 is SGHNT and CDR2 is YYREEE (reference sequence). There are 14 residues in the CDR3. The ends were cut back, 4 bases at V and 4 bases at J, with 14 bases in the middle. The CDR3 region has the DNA TGTGCCAGCAGCCCAGCCAAGGCGGGCACTGAAGCTTTCTTT. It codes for CASSPAKAGTEAFF.

The CDR3 region is CASRAPNEKLFF. DNA for the CDR3: TGTGCCAGCCGAGCCCCTAATGAAAAACTGTTTTTT. The V and J genes are TRBV6-5 and TRBJ1-4; no definite D call. CDR1 is MNHEY and CDR2 is SVGAGI in the germline V gene. V lost 8 bases and J 3 bases, leaving 7 bases between the germline ends. The CDR3 has 12 amino acids.

The CDR3 spells CASSPWGGRVTGELFF. The DNA of the CDR3 is TGTGCCAGCAGCCCGTGGGGCGGGAGGGTGACCGGGGAGCTGTTTTTT. The V and J genes are TRBV7-2 and TRBJ2-2, with TRBD2 matching 9 bases. Germline V CDR1 and CDR2: SGHTA, FQGNSA. This CDR3 region has 16 residues. Unmatched junction bases numbered 9, after V lost 5 bases and J lost 5 bases.

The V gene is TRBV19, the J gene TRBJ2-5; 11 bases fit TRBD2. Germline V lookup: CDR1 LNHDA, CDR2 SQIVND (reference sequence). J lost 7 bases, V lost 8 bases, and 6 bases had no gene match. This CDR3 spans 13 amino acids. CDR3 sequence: CASAPGTSGTQYF. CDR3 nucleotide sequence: TGTGCCAGTGCCCCAGGGACTAGCGGGACCCAGTACTTC.

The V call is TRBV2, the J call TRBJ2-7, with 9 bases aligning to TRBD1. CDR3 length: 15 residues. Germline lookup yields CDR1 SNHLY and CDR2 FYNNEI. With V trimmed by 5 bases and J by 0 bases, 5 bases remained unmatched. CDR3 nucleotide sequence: TGTGCCAGCAGTCCTGACAGGGGGTTCTCCTACGAGCAGTACTTC. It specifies CASSPDRGFSYEQYF. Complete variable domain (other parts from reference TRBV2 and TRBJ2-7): EPEVTQTPSHQVTQMGQEVILRCVPISNHLYFYWYRQILGQKVEFLVSFYNNEISEKSEIFDDQFSVERPDGSNFTLKIRSTKLEDSAMYFCASSPDRGFSYEQYFGPGTRLTVT.

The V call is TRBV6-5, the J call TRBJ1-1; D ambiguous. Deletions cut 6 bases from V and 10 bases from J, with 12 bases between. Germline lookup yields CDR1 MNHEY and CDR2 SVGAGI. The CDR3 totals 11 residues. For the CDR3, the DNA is TGTGCCAGCAGCGGAAATGCAGGAGCTTTCTTT. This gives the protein CASSGNAGAFF.